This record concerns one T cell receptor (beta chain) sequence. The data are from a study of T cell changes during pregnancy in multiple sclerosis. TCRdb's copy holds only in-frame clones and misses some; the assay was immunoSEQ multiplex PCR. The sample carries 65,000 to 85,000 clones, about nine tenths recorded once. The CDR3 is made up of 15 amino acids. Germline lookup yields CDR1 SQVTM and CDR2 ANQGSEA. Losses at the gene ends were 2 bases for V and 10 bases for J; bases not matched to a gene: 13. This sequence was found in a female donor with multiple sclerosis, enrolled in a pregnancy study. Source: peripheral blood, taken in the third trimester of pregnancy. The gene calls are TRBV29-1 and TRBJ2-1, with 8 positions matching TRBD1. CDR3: CSVEPTGARAWEQFF. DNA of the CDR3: TGCAGCGTTGAACCGACAGGGGCCCGGGCGTGGGAGCAGTTCTTC.